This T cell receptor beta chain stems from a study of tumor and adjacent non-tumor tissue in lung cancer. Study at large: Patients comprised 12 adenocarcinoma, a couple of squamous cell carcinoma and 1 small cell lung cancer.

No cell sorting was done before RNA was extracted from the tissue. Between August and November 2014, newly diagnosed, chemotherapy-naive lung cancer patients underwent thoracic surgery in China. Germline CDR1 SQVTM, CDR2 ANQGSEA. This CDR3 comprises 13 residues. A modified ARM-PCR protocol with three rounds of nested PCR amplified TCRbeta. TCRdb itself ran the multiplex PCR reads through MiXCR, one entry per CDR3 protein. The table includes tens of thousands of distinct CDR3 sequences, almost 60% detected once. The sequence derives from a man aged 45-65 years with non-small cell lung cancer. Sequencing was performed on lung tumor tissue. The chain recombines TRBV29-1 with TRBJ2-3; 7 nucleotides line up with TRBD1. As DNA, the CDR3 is TGCAGTCTCTCAGGGGGAAGGACAAATACGCAGTATTTT. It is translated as CSLSGGRTNTQYF.